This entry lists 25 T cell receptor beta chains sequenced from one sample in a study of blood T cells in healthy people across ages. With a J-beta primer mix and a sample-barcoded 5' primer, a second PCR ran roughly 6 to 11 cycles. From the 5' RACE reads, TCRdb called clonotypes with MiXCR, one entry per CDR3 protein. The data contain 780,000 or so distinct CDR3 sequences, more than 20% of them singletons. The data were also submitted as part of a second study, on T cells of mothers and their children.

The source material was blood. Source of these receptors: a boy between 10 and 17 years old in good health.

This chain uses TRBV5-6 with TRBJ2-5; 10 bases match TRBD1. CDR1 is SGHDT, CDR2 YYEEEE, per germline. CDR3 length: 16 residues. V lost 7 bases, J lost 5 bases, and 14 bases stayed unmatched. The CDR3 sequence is CASLGTGVSGWETQYF. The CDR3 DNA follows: TGTGCCAGCTTGGGGACAGGGGTCAGCGGATGGGAGACCCAGTACTTC.

The CDR3 DNA reads as TGTGCCATCAGTGGGGCGGGGGATACGCAGTATTTT. It is translated as CAISGAGDTQYF. V usage is TRBV10-3 and J usage is TRBJ2-3, with D possibly matching TRBD2 (6 bases). Trimming stripped 4 bases from V and 6 bases from J, with 8 bases between. The CDR3 loop spans 12 amino acids. Germline CDR1 and CDR2: ENHRY and SYGVKD.

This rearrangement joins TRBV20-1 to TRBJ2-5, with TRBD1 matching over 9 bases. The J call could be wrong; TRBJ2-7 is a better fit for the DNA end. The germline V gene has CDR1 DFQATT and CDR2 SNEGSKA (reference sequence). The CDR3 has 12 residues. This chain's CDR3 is CSALQGAYEQYF. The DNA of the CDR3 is TGCAGTGCTTTACAGGGGGCGTACGAGCAGTACTTC.

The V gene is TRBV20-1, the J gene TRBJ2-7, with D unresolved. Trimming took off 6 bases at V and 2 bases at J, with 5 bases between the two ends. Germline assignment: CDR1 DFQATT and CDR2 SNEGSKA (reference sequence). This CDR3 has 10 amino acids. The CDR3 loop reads CSAETYEQYF. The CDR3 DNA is TGCAGTGCCGAAACCTACGAGCAGTACTTC.

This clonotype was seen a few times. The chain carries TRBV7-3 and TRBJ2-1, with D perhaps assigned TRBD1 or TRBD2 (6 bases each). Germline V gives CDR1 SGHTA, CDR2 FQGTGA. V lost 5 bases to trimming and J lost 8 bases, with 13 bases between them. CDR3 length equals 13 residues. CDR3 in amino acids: CASSPTGADEQFF. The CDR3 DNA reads TGTGCCAGCAGCCCCACGGGGGCCGATGAGCAGTTCTTC.

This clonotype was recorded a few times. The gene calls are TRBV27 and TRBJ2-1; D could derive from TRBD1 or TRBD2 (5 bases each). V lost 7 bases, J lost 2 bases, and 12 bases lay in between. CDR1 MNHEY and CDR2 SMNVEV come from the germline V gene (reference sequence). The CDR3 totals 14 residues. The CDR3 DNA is TGTGCCAGCAACCCCGGGGCCACCTACAATGAGCAGTTCTTC. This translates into CASNPGATYNEQFF.

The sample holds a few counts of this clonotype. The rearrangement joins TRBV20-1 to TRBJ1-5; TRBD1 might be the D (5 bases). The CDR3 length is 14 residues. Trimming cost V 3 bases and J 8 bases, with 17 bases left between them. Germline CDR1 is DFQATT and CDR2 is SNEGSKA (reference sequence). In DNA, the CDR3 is TGCAGTGCTAGCTTTGGGAGTAAAGGGGAGCCCCAGCATTTT. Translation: CSASFGSKGEPQHF.

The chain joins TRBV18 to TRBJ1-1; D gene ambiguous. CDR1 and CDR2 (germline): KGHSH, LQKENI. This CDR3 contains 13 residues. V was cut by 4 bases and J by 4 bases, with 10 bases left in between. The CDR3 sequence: CASSQMEGTEAFF. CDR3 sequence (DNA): TGTGCCAGCTCACAGATGGAGGGCACTGAAGCTTTCTTT. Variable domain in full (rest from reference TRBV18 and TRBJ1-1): NAGVMQNPRHLVRRRGQEARLRCSPMKGHSHVYWYRQLPEEGLKFMVYLQKENIIDESGMPKERFSAEFPKEGPSILRIQQVVRGDSAAYFCASSQMEGTEAFFGQGTRLTVV.

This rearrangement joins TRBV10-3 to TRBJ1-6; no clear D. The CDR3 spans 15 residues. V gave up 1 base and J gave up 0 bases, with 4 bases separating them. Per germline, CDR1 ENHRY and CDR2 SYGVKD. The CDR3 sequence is CAISELSSYNSPLHF. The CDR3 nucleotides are TGTGCCATCAGTGAGTTAAGCTCCTATAATTCACCCCTCCACTTT.

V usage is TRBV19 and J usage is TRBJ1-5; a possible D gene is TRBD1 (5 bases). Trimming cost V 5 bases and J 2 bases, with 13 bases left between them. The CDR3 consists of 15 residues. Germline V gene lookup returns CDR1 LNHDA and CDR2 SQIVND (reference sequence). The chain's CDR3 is CASSFNGGRNQPQHF. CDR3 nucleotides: TGTGCCAGTAGTTTTAACGGGGGTCGCAATCAGCCCCAGCATTTT.

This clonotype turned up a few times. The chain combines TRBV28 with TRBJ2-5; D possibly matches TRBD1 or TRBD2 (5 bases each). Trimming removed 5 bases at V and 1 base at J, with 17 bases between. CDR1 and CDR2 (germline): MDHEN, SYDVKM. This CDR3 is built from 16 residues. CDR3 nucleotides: TGTGCCAGCAGTCTGGGGACCATGTCACGCCAAGAGACCCAGTACTTC. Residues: CASSLGTMSRQETQYF. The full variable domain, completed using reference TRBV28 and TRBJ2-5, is DVKVTQSSRYLVKRTGEKVFLECVQDMDHENMFWYRQDPGLGLRLIYFSYDVKMKEKGDIPEGYSVSREKKERFSLILESASTNQTSMYLCASSLGTMSRQETQYFGPGTRLLVL.

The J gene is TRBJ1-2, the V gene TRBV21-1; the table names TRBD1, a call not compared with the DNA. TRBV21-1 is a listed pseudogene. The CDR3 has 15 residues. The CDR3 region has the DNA TGTGCCAGCAGCTCAATGGGGGCAGGGAACTATGGCTACACCTTC. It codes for CASSSMGAGNYGYTF.

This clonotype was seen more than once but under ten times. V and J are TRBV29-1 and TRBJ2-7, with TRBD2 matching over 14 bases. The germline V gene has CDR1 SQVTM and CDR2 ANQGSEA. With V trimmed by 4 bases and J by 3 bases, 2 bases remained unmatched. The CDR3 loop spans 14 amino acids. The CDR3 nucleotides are TGCAGCGTTGGACTAGCGGGGGGGCTCTACGAGCAGTACTTC. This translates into CSVGLAGGLYEQYF.

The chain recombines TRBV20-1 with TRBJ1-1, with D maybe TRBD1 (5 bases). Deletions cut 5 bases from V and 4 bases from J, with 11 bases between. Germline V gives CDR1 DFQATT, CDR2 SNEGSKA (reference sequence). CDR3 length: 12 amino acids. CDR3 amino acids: CSAPTGLTEAFF. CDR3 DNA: TGCAGTGCTCCGACGGGGCTCACTGAAGCTTTCTTT.

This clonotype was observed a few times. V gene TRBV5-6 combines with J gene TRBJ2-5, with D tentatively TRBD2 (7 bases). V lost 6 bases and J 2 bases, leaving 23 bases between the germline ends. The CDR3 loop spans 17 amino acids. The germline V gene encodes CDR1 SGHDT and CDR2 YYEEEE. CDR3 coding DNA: TGTGCCAGCACGCCCCGGGACGGGGGGCCCCCACAAGAGACCCAGTACTTC. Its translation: CASTPRDGGPPQETQYF.

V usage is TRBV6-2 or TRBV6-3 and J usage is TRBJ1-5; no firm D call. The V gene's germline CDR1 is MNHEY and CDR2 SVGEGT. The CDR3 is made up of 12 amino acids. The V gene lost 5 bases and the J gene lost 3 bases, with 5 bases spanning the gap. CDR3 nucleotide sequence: TGTGCCAGCAGTCCCTACAATCAGCCCCAGCATTTT. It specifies CASSPYNQPQHF.

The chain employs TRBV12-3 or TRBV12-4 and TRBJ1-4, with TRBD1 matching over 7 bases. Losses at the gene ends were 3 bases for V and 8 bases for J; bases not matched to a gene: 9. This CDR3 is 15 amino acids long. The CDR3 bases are TGTGCCAGCAGTTTTTCTGGTCAGGGGGAGGAAAAACTGTTTTTT. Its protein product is CASSFSGQGEEKLFF.

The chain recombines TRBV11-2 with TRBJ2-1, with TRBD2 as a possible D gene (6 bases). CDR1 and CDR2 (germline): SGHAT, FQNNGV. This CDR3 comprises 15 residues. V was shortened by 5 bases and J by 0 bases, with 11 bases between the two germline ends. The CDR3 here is CASSPAGSSYNEQFF. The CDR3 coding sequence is TGTGCCAGCAGCCCAGCGGGTAGCTCCTACAATGAGCAGTTCTTC.

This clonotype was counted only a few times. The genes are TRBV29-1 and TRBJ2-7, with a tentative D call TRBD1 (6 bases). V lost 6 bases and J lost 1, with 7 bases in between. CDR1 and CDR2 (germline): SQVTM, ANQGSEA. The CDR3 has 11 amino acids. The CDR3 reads CSVGQSYEQYF. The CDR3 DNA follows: TGCAGCGTCGGACAGTCCTACGAGCAGTACTTC.

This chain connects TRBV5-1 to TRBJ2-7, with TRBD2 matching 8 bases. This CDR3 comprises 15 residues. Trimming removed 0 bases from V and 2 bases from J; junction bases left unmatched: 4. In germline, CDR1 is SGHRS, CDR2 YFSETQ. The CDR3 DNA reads TGCGCCAGCAGCTTGGTTCCGGGAGGGCCCTACGAGCAGTACTTC. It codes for CASSLVPGGPYEQYF.

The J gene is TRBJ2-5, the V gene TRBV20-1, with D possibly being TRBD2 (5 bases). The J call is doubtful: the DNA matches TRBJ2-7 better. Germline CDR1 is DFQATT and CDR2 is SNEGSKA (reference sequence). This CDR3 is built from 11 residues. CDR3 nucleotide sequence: TGCAGTGCGCAGAGGGTGGTCGAGCAGTACTTC. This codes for CSAQRVVEQYF.

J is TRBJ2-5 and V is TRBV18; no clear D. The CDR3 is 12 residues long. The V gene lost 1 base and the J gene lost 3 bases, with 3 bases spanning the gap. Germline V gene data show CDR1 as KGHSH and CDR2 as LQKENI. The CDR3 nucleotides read TGTGCCAGCTCACCACAGAAAGAGACCCAGTACTTC. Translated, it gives CASSPQKETQYF.

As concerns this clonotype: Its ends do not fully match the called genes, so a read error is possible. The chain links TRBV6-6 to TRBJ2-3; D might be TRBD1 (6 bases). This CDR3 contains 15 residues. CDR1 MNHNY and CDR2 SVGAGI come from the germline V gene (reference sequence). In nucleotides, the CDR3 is TGTGCCAGCAGTTTGGACAGCCCGAGCACAGATACGCGGTATTTT. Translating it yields CASSLDSPSTDTRYF.

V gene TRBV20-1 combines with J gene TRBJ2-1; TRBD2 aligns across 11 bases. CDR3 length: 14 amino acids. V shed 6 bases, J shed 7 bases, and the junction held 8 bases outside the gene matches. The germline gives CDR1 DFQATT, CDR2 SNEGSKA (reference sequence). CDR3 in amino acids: CSATLAGGRNEQFF. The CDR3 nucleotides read TGCAGTGCAACCTTAGCGGGAGGGAGAAATGAGCAGTTCTTC.

CDR3 in DNA: TGTGCCAGCGGACAGTATGGCTACACCTTC. Translation gives CASGQYGYTF. The V gene is TRBV2, the J gene TRBJ1-2, with D maybe TRBD1 (6 bases). CDR3 length: 10 residues. Trimming removed 8 bases at V and 5 bases at J, with 6 bases between. The germline gives CDR1 SNHLY, CDR2 FYNNEI.